The present entry profiles one T cell receptor (beta chain) with its context. The germline gives CDR1 LGHNA, CDR2 YSLEER. The CDR3 contains 12 residues. Trimming took 3 bases from V and 10 from J; bases not matched to a gene: 3. This record belongs to a study of blood T cell repertoires in COVID-19. Sequencing used immunoSEQ multiplex PCR; TCRdb keeps in-frame clones, though not all of them. The sample gives about 250,000 clones, 70% to 90% of which show up once; roughly 6.3% is in the top ten. This chain uses TRBV4-3 with TRBJ2-1; TRBD2 agrees at 7 bases. Sequencing input: peripheral blood. This TCR derives from a woman aged 25 to 39 with COVID-19, enrolled during active disease. The CDR3: CASSHLGGEQFF. CDR3 sequence (DNA): TGCGCCAGCAGCCATTTGGGGGGGGAGCAGTTCTTC.